The 30 T cell receptor beta chains below were found in one sample sequenced in a study of response to subunit inactivated influenza vaccine. Each CDR3 protein gets one entry after TCRdb re-called the RT-PCR reads with MiXCR. The data hold roughly 500,000 distinct CDR3 sequences, with 16% observed a single time. The starting material was CD4+ T cells sorted from PBMCs, obtained roughly 24 months after vaccination. The receptors derive from a man aged 45-69 years who received an inactivated influenza vaccine.

The chain employs TRBV4-3 and TRBJ2-7, with a tentative D call TRBD2 (6 bases). Per germline, CDR1 LGHNA and CDR2 YSLEER. This CDR3 contains 16 residues. V was cut by 4 bases and J by 4 bases, with 20 bases left in between. Here the CDR3 reads CASSRNLGGEGYEQYF. The CDR3 region has the DNA TGCGCCAGCAGCCGTAATTTGGGGGGAGAGGGTTACGAGCAGTACTTC.

This chain uses TRBV7-2 with TRBJ2-3; 7 bases are a match to TRBD2. Germline V gene lookup returns CDR1 SGHTA and CDR2 FQGNSA. V shed 7 bases and J 3 bases; nucleotides not matched to a gene: 4. This CDR3 contains 13 residues. Here the CDR3 reads CASKLASTDTQYF. The CDR3 DNA reads as TGTGCCAGCAAACTAGCGTCGACAGATACGCAGTATTTT. The full variable domain, in which reference TRBV7-2 and TRBJ2-3 provide the parts outside the CDR3, is GAGVSQSPSNKVTEKGKDVELRCDPISGHTALYWYRQSLGQGLEFLIYFQGNSAPDKSGLPSDRFSAERTGGSVSTLTIQRTQQEDSAVYLCASKLASTDTQYFGPGTRLTVL.

This clonotype was seen just once. V is TRBV18 and J is TRBJ2-3; D is possibly TRBD1 or TRBD2 (6 bases each). The CDR3 has 19 amino acids. Trimming removed 3 bases at V and 0 bases at J, with 22 bases between. Germline CDR1 is KGHSH and CDR2 is LQKENI. CDR3 amino acids: CASSPEWQGTLSSTDTQYF. The CDR3 nucleotides read TGTGCCAGCTCACCCGAATGGCAGGGGACTTTGTCTAGCACAGATACGCAGTATTTT.

This clonotype was counted a few times. This chain joins TRBV9 and TRBJ2-4; perhaps D is TRBD1 or TRBD2 (5 bases each). The CDR3 length is 18 residues. Deletions cut 1 base from V and 6 bases from J, with 23 bases between. From germline, CDR1 is SGDLS and CDR2 YYNGEE. The CDR3 DNA follows: TGTGCCAGCAGCGTAAGCCCGACAACCCAGACTGGGGGAAACATTCAGTACTTC. Amino acid sequence: CASSVSPTTQTGGNIQYF. Complete variable domain (other parts from reference TRBV9 and TRBJ2-4): DSGVTQTPKHLITATGQRVTLRCSPRSGDLSVYWYQQSLDQGLQFLIQYYNGEERAKGNILERFSAQQFPDLHSELNLSSLELGDSALYFCASSVSPTTQTGGNIQYFGAGTRLSVL.

This clonotype was seen only once. This chain connects TRBV3-1 to TRBJ2-1; a weak D match, TRBD1 (6 bases). The CDR3 length is 14 residues. V was pared by 1 base and J by 10 bases, with 14 bases between. The germline gives CDR1 LGHDT, CDR2 YNNKEL (reference sequence). In DNA, the CDR3 is TGTGCCAGCAGCCAAGCCGGGACATCCGGGGAGCAGTTCTTC. Its translation is CASSQAGTSGEQFF.

V is TRBV20-1 and J is TRBJ2-2, with D tentatively TRBD2 (5 bases). The CDR3 is made up of 13 amino acids. Germline V gene data show CDR1 as DFQATT and CDR2 as SNEGSKA (reference sequence). The CDR3 is CTARGSNTGELFF. The CDR3 nucleotides are TGCACAGCTCGGGGAAGTAACACCGGGGAGCTGTTTTTT.

Many counts were recorded for this clonotype. The chain couples TRBV28 to TRBJ2-1; the D gene is possibly TRBD1 (6 bases). V gave up 2 bases and J gave up 8 bases, with 16 bases separating them. In germline, CDR1 is MDHEN, CDR2 SYDVKM. The CDR3 spans 15 residues. The CDR3 loop is CASSLGGQRKDEQFF. In DNA, the CDR3 is TGTGCCAGCAGTTTAGGGGGCCAGAGAAAGGATGAGCAGTTCTTC.

This clonotype has ten or more counts. This rearrangement joins TRBV14 to TRBJ1-4; tentatively, D is TRBD1 (5 bases). V gave up 4 bases and J gave up 7 bases, with 19 bases separating them. Germline V gene lookup returns CDR1 SGHDN and CDR2 FVKESK. The CDR3 has 16 residues. The DNA of the CDR3 is TGTGCCAGCAGCCCCTTTGGGGGATCCGCGGGTGAAAAACTGTTTTTT. It yields the protein CASSPFGGSAGEKLFF.

This clonotype was counted at least ten times. The CDR3 sequence is CATSDALLRDYNEQFF. In DNA, the CDR3 is TGTGCCACCAGCGACGCCCTACTCCGGGACTACAATGAGCAGTTCTTC. This chain connects TRBV24-1 to TRBJ2-1; perhaps TRBD2 as D (5 bases). CDR1 is KGHDR, CDR2 SFDVKD, per germline. The CDR3 has 16 amino acids. The V gene lost 7 bases and the J gene lost 3 bases, with 18 bases spanning the gap.

This rearrangement joins TRBV12-3 or TRBV12-4 to TRBJ2-2; 9 bases match TRBD1. V was pared by 4 bases and J by 6 bases, with 6 bases of the junction left unmatched. This CDR3 is 15 amino acids long. In nucleotides, the CDR3 is TGTGCCAGCAGTTCCACAGGGGGCGCATCCGGGGAGCTGTTTTTT. Translated, it gives CASSSTGGASGELFF.

The chain combines TRBV9 with TRBJ2-5, with D possibly matching TRBD2 (5 bases). CDR1 and CDR2 (germline): SGDLS, YYNGEE. V was trimmed by 6 bases and J by 2 bases, leaving 11 bases between them. This CDR3 has 13 residues. CDR3 coding DNA: TGTGCCAGCAATGAGGGAATTCAAGAGACCCAGTACTTC. Translating gives CASNEGIQETQYF.

The chain links TRBV4-2 to TRBJ2-7, with D possibly TRBD2 on 5 matching bases. Germline CDR1 is LGHNA and CDR2 is YNFKEQ. This CDR3 spans 17 amino acids. Trimming shortened V by 3 bases and J by 1 base, and 19 bases separated the two germline ends. The DNA for the CDR3 is TGTGCCAGCAGCCAGGTAGCGAGTTTAAGGGAGTCCTACGAGCAGTACTTC. Translated, it gives CASSQVASLRESYEQYF.

J is TRBJ2-7 and V is TRBV20-1; 9 positions match TRBD2. The ends lost 1 base at V and 0 bases at J; junction bases unmatched: 7. The CDR3 runs 16 residues. Germline V gene lookup returns CDR1 DFQATT and CDR2 SNEGSKA (reference sequence). The CDR3 nucleotides are TGCAGTGCTAGAGGGAGCGGGAGGACAAGCTCCTACGAGCAGTACTTC. It specifies CSARGSGRTSSYEQYF.

The chain is built from TRBV12-3 or TRBV12-4 and TRBJ2-7, with D possibly being TRBD1 (6 bases). V lost 8 bases and J lost 6, with 17 bases in between. CDR3 length equals 13 residues. CDR3 DNA: TGTGCCAGCGCATCAGGGGAACGGTCCGAGCAGTACTTC. It yields the protein CASASGERSEQYF.

V is TRBV7-2 and J is TRBJ2-1; 10 nucleotides line up with TRBD2. Looked up from germline, CDR1 is SGHTA and CDR2 is FQGNSA. The CDR3 contains 15 residues. Trimming removed 8 bases from V and 8 bases from J; junction bases left unmatched: 12. The CDR3 region is CASEREGNFDDEQFF. CDR3 nucleotide sequence: TGTGCCAGCGAGCGGGAGGGCAATTTTGACGATGAGCAGTTCTTC.

This chain connects TRBV20-1 to TRBJ2-5; D possibly uses TRBD1 or TRBD2 (5 bases each). CDR3 length: 12 amino acids. Germline values: CDR1 DFQATT, CDR2 SNEGSKA (reference sequence). V dropped 5 bases and J dropped 3 bases, with 10 bases sitting between them. CDR3 in amino acids: CSAGLGEETQYF. The CDR3 nucleotides are TGCAGTGCTGGTTTGGGGGAAGAGACCCAGTACTTC.

This clonotype showed up many times. This chain joins TRBV5-1 and TRBJ1-1, with 8 bases aligning to TRBD1. Germline V CDR1 and CDR2: SGHRS, YFSETQ. The trim removed 4 bases at V and 2 bases at J, leaving 4 bases unmatched. The CDR3 is made up of 14 amino acids. The CDR3 DNA sequence: TGCGCCAGCAGCCGAGGACAGGGAAACACTGAAGCTTTCTTT. As protein: CASSRGQGNTEAFF.

This chain joins TRBV7-9 and TRBJ2-5; D is unresolved. This CDR3 is 13 amino acids long. Germline lookup yields CDR1 SEHNR and CDR2 FQNEAQ (reference sequence). V lost 4 bases, J lost 1 base, and 7 bases lay in between. DNA of the CDR3: TGTGCCAGCAGCTCCAGGATCCAAGAGACCCAGTACTTC. Its protein product is CASSSRIQETQYF.

The chain couples TRBV12-3 or TRBV12-4 to TRBJ2-2; 8 bases fit TRBD1. The J segment lost 2 bases and the V segment lost 5 bases, leaving 7 bases of the junction unmatched. The CDR3 contains 16 residues. DNA for the CDR3: TGTGCCAGCAGTCTCAGACAGGGGACTAACACCGGGGAGCTGTTTTTT. Translating gives CASSLRQGTNTGELFF.

CDR3 DNA sequence: TGCAGTGCTAGGGCGACAGCTCAAGAGACCCAGTACTTC. This translates into CSARATAQETQYF. V is TRBV20-1 and J is TRBJ2-5; D is perhaps TRBD1 (5 bases). The CDR3 totals 13 residues. The germline V gene has CDR1 DFQATT and CDR2 SNEGSKA (reference sequence). The ends were cut back, 3 bases at V and 2 bases at J, with 10 bases in the middle.

The sample holds one count of this clonotype. This chain uses TRBV6-2 or TRBV6-3 with TRBJ2-1, with TRBD2 identical over 12 bases. The germline V gene encodes CDR1 MNHEY and CDR2 SVGEGT. The CDR3 covers 14 residues. V dropped 5 bases and J dropped 8; count of bases not matched to a gene: 4. The CDR3 sequence: CASSLLAGGYEQFF. In nucleotides, the CDR3 is TGTGCCAGCAGTCTACTAGCGGGAGGATATGAGCAGTTCTTC.

This clonotype was counted a few times. Germline is not matched at one junction end, which may reflect a read error. The rearrangement uses TRBV12-3 or TRBV12-4 and TRBJ2-4; TRBD2 is a possible D gene (7 bases). This CDR3 region has 12 residues. The CDR3 sequence: CASSFVGGTYHF. DNA for the CDR3: TGTGCCAGCAGTTTTGTGGGGGGGACATATCACTTC.

This rearrangement joins TRBV20-1 to TRBJ2-1, with 11 bases matching TRBD2. V shed 3 bases and J 6 bases; nucleotides not matched to a gene: 7. CDR1 and CDR2 (germline): DFQATT, SNEGSKA (reference sequence). The CDR3 extends over 15 amino acids. CDR3 sequence: CSARTSGNLGNEQFF. The CDR3 DNA follows: TGCAGTGCTAGGACTAGCGGGAATCTGGGCAATGAGCAGTTCTTC.

In this sample, this clonotype turned up a few times. This could be a read error, since a much larger clone is one nucleotide away. The rearrangement uses TRBV6-5 and TRBJ2-7; D call uncertain. The CDR3 is 11 amino acids. The V gene's germline CDR1 is MNHEY and CDR2 SVGAGI. With 6 bases removed from V and 4 bases from J, the gap between germline ends came to 7 bases. CDR3 loop: CASRVGYEQYF. CDR3 nucleotides: TGTGCCAGCAGAGTGGGGTACGAGCAGTACTTC.

This clonotype was recorded a few times. This sequence joins TRBV10-3 and TRBJ1-2, with 8 bases matching TRBD1. Germline V gene sequence: CDR1 ENHRY, CDR2 SYGVKD. This CDR3 contains 13 residues. Trimming removed 2 bases from V and 7 bases from J; junction bases left unmatched: 3. CDR3 sequence reads: CAISEDRGGGYTF. CDR3 coding DNA: TGTGCCATCAGTGAGGACAGGGGTGGTGGCTACACCTTC.

The table lists this clonotype with many counts. The V call is TRBV29-1, the J call TRBJ2-3; D is uncertain. The V end lost 5 bases, the J end lost 0 bases, and 9 bases lay between the germline ends. The CDR3 consists of 13 residues. Germline V gene sequence: CDR1 SQVTM, CDR2 ANQGSEA. Here the CDR3 reads CSVLRSSTDTQYF. The CDR3 DNA reads TGCAGCGTTCTCAGGTCTAGCACAGATACGCAGTATTTT.

This chain connects TRBV12-3 or TRBV12-4 to TRBJ2-3, with 8 bases lining up with TRBD1. The CDR3 is 15 residues long. V shed 1 base, J shed 2 bases, and the junction held 2 bases outside the gene matches. The CDR3 nucleotides are TGTGCCAGCAGTTTAGGGACAGGGATCACAGATACGCAGTATTTT. This codes for CASSLGTGITDTQYF.

The chain combines TRBV21-1 with TRBJ1-2. TRBV21-1 is noted as a pseudogene. The CDR3 sequence is 14 residues long. In DNA, the CDR3 is TGTGCCAGCACCTCTTATGGAGTTAACTATGGCTACACCTTC. This gives the protein CASTSYGVNYGYTF.

This clonotype has a handful of counts. The J gene is TRBJ1-6, the V gene TRBV12-3 or TRBV12-4, with D perhaps matching TRBD1 (6 bases). The V end was cut by 1 base, the J end by 10 bases, with 8 bases between. The CDR3 is 13 residues long. The CDR3 region has the DNA TGTGCCAGCAGTTTAGGACAGGCGTCACCCCTCCACTTT. Translation gives CASSLGQASPLHF.

For the CDR3, the DNA is TGCAGTGCTAGAGAGAGCACTGAAGCTTTCTTT. Translating gives CSARESTEAFF. The J gene is TRBJ1-1, the V gene TRBV20-1, with D unresolved. The CDR3 loop spans 11 amino acids. V dropped 0 bases and J dropped 4 bases, with 3 bases sitting between them. Germline CDR1 reads DFQATT; CDR2 reads SNEGSKA (reference sequence).